A selection of T cell receptor beta chains follows, all from one sample in a study of cytomegalovirus exposure and HLA in healthy donors. Measured with immunoSEQ multiplex PCR; TCRdb has only the in-frame clones, and not every one. The table lists about 30,000 clones, more than 75% of them singletons. Sample: PBMCs. These receptors were collected from a boy between 5 and 17 years old in good health and CMV-seronegative. The CDR3 runs from the conserved cysteine through the conserved F or W. Fields, in order: J gene, V gene, D gene, clone size, CDR3 DNA, CDR3 protein. A D gene is named only where the DNA matches it firmly. Some rows mark clone size as missing; the rest say once, few, many or name a class of expanded clone.

TRBJ1-5 TRBV7-2 . . TGTGCCAGCAGCTTAGTGGGAGGGAAGAACAATCAGCCCCAGCATTTT CASSLVGGKNNQPQHF
TRBJ1-6 TRBV7-8 TRBD1 . TGTGCCGGCAGCCCAGAGGGACAGACAAAGTGGTCCTATAATTCACCCCTCCACTTT CAGSPEGQTKWSYNSPLHF
TRBJ2-2 TRBV12-5 TRBD2 . TGTGCTAGTGGTTTGTTTTCTCTGGGACTAGCGGGGGGGCTAGGTAACACCGGGGAGCTGTTTTTT CASGLFSLGLAGGLGNTGELFF
TRBJ2-1 TRBV11-2 . . TGTGCCAGCAGCTCTCCGGGTCAACGCTATAACAATGAGCAGTTCTTC CASSSPGQRYNNEQFF
TRBJ2-3 TRBV6-5 TRBD1 . TGTGCCAGCAGTATCCAGGGGGAGAGCACAGATACGCAGTATTTT CASSIQGESTDTQYF
TRBJ1-2 TRBV15 TRBD1 . TGTGCCACCAGCGAAGGGACAGGGAATGGCTACACCTTC CATSEGTGNGYTF
TRBJ1-6 TRBV27 . once TGTGCCAGCAGTTTATTTTCGTTGAGCAATTCACCCCTCCACTTT CASSLFSLSNSPLHF
TRBJ2-5 TRBV27 . . TGTGCCAGCAGTTTATCGCCGACATTACGTCCTAACTTC CASSLSPTLRPNF
TRBJ2-7 TRBV5-6 TRBD2 . TGTGCCAGCAGCTTGGCCAGCGGGGGTCGTGAGCAGTACTTC CASSLASGGREQYF
TRBJ2-7 TRBV2 TRBD1 . TGTGCCAGCATGGGACAGGCTGGGGAGCAGTACTTC CASMGQAGEQYF
TRBJ2-1 TRBV7-9 TRBD1 . TGTGCCAGCAGCGCCCGGGACAGGGTCAATGAGCAGTTCTTC CASSARDRVNEQFF
TRBJ1-3 TRBV19 . . TGTGCCAGTAGTACACATGCAGACTCTGGAAACACCATATATTTT CASSTHADSGNTIYF
TRBJ2-5 TRBV12-5 TRBD2 once TGTGCTAGTGGTTTGGTACTAGCGGGGGAAGAGACCCAGTACTTC CASGLVLAGEETQYF
TRBJ1-6 TRBV7-2 TRBD1 . TGTGCCAGCAGCTTATACACAGGGGGAAATTCCCCCCTCCACTTT CASSLYTGGNSPLHF
TRBJ2-1 TRBV4-2 TRBD2 few TGTGCCAGCAGCCAAGGCCAGCGGGGGCCCTACAATGAGCAGTTCTTC CASSQGQRGPYNEQFF
TRBJ2-7 TRBV4-3 . . TGCGCCAGCAGCCAAGGCAGGGGAACATCCTACGAGCAGTACTTC CASSQGRGTSYEQYF
TRBJ1-6 TRBV15 . . TGTGCCACCAGCATCCGAGGACTTGGGAATTCACCCCTCCACTTT CATSIRGLGNSPLHF
TRBJ2-6 TRBV6-5 . . TGTGCCAGCAGTTACTATGAGTCTGGGGCCAACGTCCTGACTTTC CASSYYESGANVLTF
TRBJ1-4 TRBV5-1 TRBD1 . TGCGCCAGCAGCGCTCGGACAGGGACACACGAAAAACTGTTTTTT CASSARTGTHEKLFF
TRBJ2-3 TRBV28 . . TGTGCCAGCAGTTTAGGAGGGACAGATACGCAGTATTTT CASSLGGTDTQYF
TRBJ1-2 TRBV28 TRBD1 . TGTGCCAGCAGAACAGGGGGGGACTATGGCTACACCTTC CASRTGGDYGYTF
TRBJ2-7 TRBV7-7 . . TGTGCCAGCAGCTTAGGCACGGGACACTCCTACGAGCAGTACTTC CASSLGTGHSYEQYF
TRBJ2-3 TRBV7-2 . . TGTGCCAGCAGCTCTCGTGGCACAGATACGCAGTATTTT CASSSRGTDTQYF
TRBJ1-4 TRBV14 . . TGTGCCAGCAGCCAAGGTCAGGGGAGTGAAAAACTGTTTTTT CASSQGQGSEKLFF
TRBJ1-2 TRBV6-5 . . TGTGCCAGCAGTTACTCAGACAGAAACTATGGCTACACCTTC CASSYSDRNYGYTF
TRBJ2-1 TRBV6-1 . few TGTGCCAGCAGCGCCGGACTGGACTACAATGAGCAGTTCTTC CASSAGLDYNEQFF
TRBJ2-7 TRBV25-1 TRBD2 . TGTGCCAGCAGTGAATTCGGGGGGAGCTCCTACGAGCAGTACTTC CASSEFGGSSYEQYF
TRBJ1-6 TRBV11-2 . . TGTGCCAGCGGCAGGGGCTCCTATAATTCACCCCTCCACTTT CASGRGSYNSPLHF
TRBJ2-3 TRBV15 TRBD2 . TGTGCCACCAGCAGAGAAGCGGGGGGCCCAACCTCCCGCACAGATACGCAGTATTTT CATSREAGGPTSRTDTQYF
TRBJ1-1 TRBV19 TRBD1 . TGTGCCAGTAGGAAGACAGGGGGCACTGAAGCTTTCTTT CASRKTGGTEAFF
TRBJ2-7 TRBV19 TRBD2 . TGTGCCAGTAGCCCTGGACTAGCGGGGGCAACTCGAGGGTCCTACGAGCAGTACTTC CASSPGLAGATRGSYEQYF
TRBJ2-2 TRBV2 TRBD1 . TGTGCCAGCGTTGAACAGACAGGGTCGAACACCGGGGAGCTGTTTTTT CASVEQTGSNTGELFF
TRBJ1-6 TRBV6-5 . . TGTGCCAGCAGTTACTCCAAGTTAGATTCACCCCTCCACTTT CASSYSKLDSPLHF
TRBJ2-1 TRBV6-5 TRBD2 . TGTGCCAGCAGTTGGGGACTACTCAATGAGCAGTTCTTC CASSWGLLNEQFF
TRBJ2-5 TRBV5-4 TRBD2 . TGTGCCAGCAGCTCCCTCTCGGGGGGGGCCCTGGAGACCCAGTACTTC CASSSLSGGALETQYF
TRBJ1-2 TRBV5-1 TRBD1 . TGCGCCAGCAGAGGCGGGACAGACTATGGCTACACCTTC CASRGGTDYGYTF
TRBJ1-6 TRBV4-1 . once TGCGCCAGCACCGAAGAGGGGGGAGTTATGTCACCCCTCCACTTT CASTEEGGVMSPLHF
TRBJ2-7 TRBV19 TRBD2 . TGTGCCAGTAGTACGGGACTAGCGGACTCCTACGAGCAGTACTTC CASSTGLADSYEQYF
TRBJ2-7 TRBV13 . . TGTGCCAGCAGCGCCGGACAGAGCGAGCAGTACTTC CASSAGQSEQYF
TRBJ2-4 TRBV15 TRBD1 . TGTGCCACCAGCTTTGGACAGGCTGCGGACATTCAGTACTTC CATSFGQAADIQYF
TRBJ1-3 TRBV7-8 TRBD1 . TGTGCCAGCAGAGGGGGACAGGCCCTATACTCTGGAAACACCATATATTTT CASRGGQALYSGNTIYF
TRBJ2-2 TRBV19 TRBD2 . TGTGCCAGTAAAAGCGGGGGGGCCTACACCGGGGAGCTGTTTTTT CASKSGGAYTGELFF
TRBJ2-2 TRBV13 . . TGTGCCAGCAGAAGAATAGCCCCAGTAATCAGAAGAGAGGCCCACACCGGGGAGCTGTTTTTT CASRRIAPVIRREAHTGELFF
TRBJ2-1 TRBV11-2 TRBD1 . TGTGCCAGCAGCCGGCCTCTCAGGACAGGGTCGAATGAGCAGTTCTTC CASSRPLRTGSNEQFF
TRBJ1-1 TRBV10-2 . . TGCGCCAGCGGTAGAGGGGGGAACACTGAAGCTTTCTTT CASGRGGNTEAFF
TRBJ1-4 TRBV14 . . TGTGCCAGCAGCCAAGATCGGTTTGATGAAAAACTGTTTTTT CASSQDRFDEKLFF
TRBJ2-5 TRBV10-3 . . TGTGCCATCAGTGATTACCAGGGGCGTTCGGAGACCCAGTACTTC CAISDYQGRSETQYF
TRBJ1-3 TRBV11-2 TRBD1 . TGTGCCAGCAGCCTGGACAGGAGGCGAAACACCATATATTTT CASSLDRRRNTIYF